What follows describes a single T cell receptor (beta chain). Its cognate antigen has yet to be identified. No clone much larger than this one lies a single base away; base qualities are absent. The sample originates from a study of blood T cell repertoires in COVID-19 (dated by TCRdb to about 2020). Looking at the study overall: Collaborator samples came from the United States, Italy and Spain and covered acute and convalescent phases of COVID-19. Subjects who had been exposed to COVID-19, were actively infected with it, or had recovered from it provided the deeply sampled blood TCRbeta repertoires that made up the dataset. The repertoires were released in a freely available public database meant as a resource for research on the immune response to SARS-CoV-2. Where available, HLA class I and class II types were obtained from metadata supplied by the sample provider rather than from assay-based typing. The prospective study material was composed of cDNA or gDNA derived from T cells, B-cell-depleted T cells, or PBMCs. Samples came from the ongoing ImmuneRACE study (first 160 participants) plus 1,254 subjects from 6 global collaborators. A de-identified subject ID, COVID-19 status, age in years and sex were almost always included in the sample metadata.

What the study reported, not specific to this receptor: Clinical and demographic metadata were provided uncurated, with the amount varying by source and participant.

TCRbeta CDR3 regions were amplified from genomic DNA using the immunoSEQ Assay, a bias-controlled multiplex PCR. The authors' analysis ran thus. The number of nucleated cells in each sample was estimated from the amplification of reference gene primers within the assay. To quantify the absolute abundance of each unique TCRbeta CDR3 rearrangement, sequence reads were collapsed and filtered. Productive Simpson clonality was computed per sample as the square root of Simpson's diversity index over productive rearrangements. As stored in TCRdb, this immuneACCESS dataset retains in-frame rearrangements with V and J assigned. A fraction of the clones does not appear; measured against another copy, unresolved V genes explain less than half of the discrepancy, and the remainder lacks a known reason. V and J calls and clone size are given by that table; D and trimming were obtained from the DNA. The sample has around 140,000 clones on record, about 86% of them singletons. Jointly, the top ten make up roughly 8.1% of the sample.

Collaborating institutions collected whole blood in K2EDTA tubes following their own protocols. Collaborator samples were shipped for TCRbeta analysis as frozen whole blood, isolated PBMCs, or DNA extracted from either sample type. The germline V gene provides CDR1 SGHAT and CDR2 FQNNGV. V sheds 0 bases and J sheds 2 bases, leaving 4 bases between their ends. The CDR3 has 13 amino acids, counting the end cysteine and phenylalanine. Only the CDR3 region is kept as DNA, spanning 39 bases read in frame from base 1. Recombination joined TRBV11-2 with TRBJ1-2; too little of a D gene remains to name it. Input material: peripheral blood. The sequence was obtained from a woman aged 60-75 years with active or convalescent COVID-19. The bases read TGTGCCAGCAGCTTAGACAGGAACTATGGCTACACCTTC. Its translation reads: CASSLDRNYGYTF.